This record concerns one TCR beta chain sequence. What it binds is unknown. This entry is derived from a study of identical twins. Study-wide findings and caveats: Monozygotic twins shared more out-of-frame TCR alpha than recombination models predicted. Among beta out-of-frame sequences, excess sharing between twins appeared weaker. Cord blood beta clonotypes that were abundant carried fewer insertions, and memory repertoires showed no such trend. Findings came from cross-sectional statistics, without long-term follow-up of donors.

Losses at the gene ends were 8 bases for V and 4 bases for J; bases not matched to a gene: 14. The CDR3 spans 17 residues. CDR1 and CDR2 from the germline V gene are MDHEN and SYDVKM. TCRdb re-called the 5' RACE reads with MiXCR, one entry per CDR3 protein. The data contain roughly 690,000 distinct CDR3 sequences, over 5% of them seen just once; the ten biggest clones take up 1.5% to 2%. The chain couples TRBV28 to TRBJ2-5; TRBD2 matches 12 bases. The sequenced material came from naive T cells sorted from blood. This TCR derives from a man younger than 35 in good health. This CDR3 is CASQHGLAGGGRETQYF. CDR3 sequence (DNA): TGTGCCAGCCAGCACGGCCTAGCGGGAGGGGGCCGAGAGACCCAGTACTTC. The variable domain in full, with the rest retrieved from reference TRBV28 and TRBJ2-5, is DVKVTQSSRYLVKRTGEKVFLECVQDMDHENMFWYRQDPGLGLRLIYFSYDVKMKEKGDIPEGYSVSREKKERFSLILESASTNQTSMYLCASQHGLAGGGRETQYFGPGTRLLVL.